This T cell receptor beta chain was captured in a study of neurological immune-mediated disorders. Study-level points and caveats: Across subjects, no CDR3 amino acid sequence appeared in expanded clones of more than one subject, a finding that suggested private repertoires in all groups.

This clonotype has at least ten counts. Antigen specificity is unknown. The junction differs from germline at one of its ends, possibly a read error. CDR1 SGHTA and CDR2 FQGNSA come from the germline V gene. The CDR3 is 15 residues long. 5'RACE with 10-nucleotide random UMIs produced the cDNA. TCRdb re-called the 5' RACE reads with MiXCR, one entry per CDR3 protein. The sample holds tens of thousands of distinct CDR3 sequences; approximately 5.4% are singletons and the top ten take 2% to 2.5%. The receptor was isolated from a woman in her forties or fifties in good health. The sequenced sample consisted of CD4+ T cells from blood. The gene calls are TRBV7-2 and TRBJ2-4, with 8 bases aligning to TRBD2. As DNA, the CDR3 is TGCGCCAGCAGGGTCGGGGGGGGGTCCAAAAACATTCAGTACTTC. Encoded protein: CASRVGGGSKNIQYF.